This TCR beta chain derives from a study of cytomegalovirus exposure and HLA in healthy donors. Findings and limits, study-wide: An analysis was carried out at a later point. It showed that HLA-associated TCR beta chains were more clonally expanded than equally common non-associated chains.

CDR1 and CDR2 (germline): SGHRS, YFSETQ. V lost 4 bases and J lost 4, with 9 bases in between. CDR3 length: 13 residues. Use of 60 Vbeta and 13 Jbeta primers characterized the PCR. Measured with immunoSEQ multiplex PCR; TCRdb has only the in-frame clones, and not every one. The table shows approximately 210,000 clones, with roughly 87% occurring only once. Regarding this clone: Its target is not known. The sample contains more than one DNA sequence encoding this CDR3.

The receptor was isolated from a man aged 35 to 55 in good health and CMV-seropositive. What was sequenced was PBMCs. The chain uses TRBV5-1 and TRBJ1-5; D possibly corresponds to TRBD1 (6 bases). This CDR3 is CASSPTGNQPQHF. The DNA of the CDR3 is TGCGCCAGCAGCCCGACAGGAAATCAGCCCCAGCATTTT.